The clone carrying this TCR beta chain occurred a few times. This specimen belongs to a study of response to subunit inactivated influenza vaccine. The CDR3 sequence is 13 residues long. TCRdb ran MiXCR on the RT-PCR reads and lists one entry per CDR3 protein. The sample has 630,000 or so distinct CDR3 sequences, about 15% seen once. The sequence was obtained from a man between 45 and 60 years old who received an inactivated influenza vaccine. The gene calls are TRBV12-3 or TRBV12-4 and TRBJ2-3, with 8 bases identical to TRBD2. The sequences come from PBMCs from blood, collected roughly 12 days after vaccination. The CDR3 DNA sequence: TGTGGAACGCGGCGGGAGGAAACAGATACGCAGTATTTT. Translating gives CGTRREETDTQYF.